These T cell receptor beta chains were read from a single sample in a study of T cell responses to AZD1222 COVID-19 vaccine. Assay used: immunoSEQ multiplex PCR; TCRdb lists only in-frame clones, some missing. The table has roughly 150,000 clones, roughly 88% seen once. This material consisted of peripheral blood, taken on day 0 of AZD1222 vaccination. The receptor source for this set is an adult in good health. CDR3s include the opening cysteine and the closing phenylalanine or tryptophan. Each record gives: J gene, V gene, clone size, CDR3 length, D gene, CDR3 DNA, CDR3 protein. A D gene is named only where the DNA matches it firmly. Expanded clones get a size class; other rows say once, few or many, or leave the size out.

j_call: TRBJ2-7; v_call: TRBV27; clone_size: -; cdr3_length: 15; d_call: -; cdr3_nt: TGTGCCAGCAGTTTATCCCTGGACAGAGTCTACGAGCAGTACTTC; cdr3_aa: CASSLSLDRVYEQYF
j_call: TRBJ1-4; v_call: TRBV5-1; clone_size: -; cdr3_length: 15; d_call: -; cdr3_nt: TGCGCCAGCAGCTTGGAATCTCGAGCCTCTGAAAAACTGTTTTTT; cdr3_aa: CASSLESRASEKLFF
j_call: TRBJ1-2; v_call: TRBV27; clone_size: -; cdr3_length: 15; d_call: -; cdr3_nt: TGTGCCAGCAGTTTGGGGGCAACACCTGGCTATGGCTACACCTTC; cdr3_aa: CASSLGATPGYGYTF
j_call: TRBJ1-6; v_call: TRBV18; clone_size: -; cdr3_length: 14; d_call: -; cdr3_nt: TGTGCCAGCTCACAGGAAGGGATCGATTCACCCCTCCACTTT; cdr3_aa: CASSQEGIDSPLHF
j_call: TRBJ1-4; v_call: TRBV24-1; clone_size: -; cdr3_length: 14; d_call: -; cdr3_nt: TGTGCCACCAGTGACCCGGACACTCCTGAAAAACTGTTTTTT; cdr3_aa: CATSDPDTPEKLFF
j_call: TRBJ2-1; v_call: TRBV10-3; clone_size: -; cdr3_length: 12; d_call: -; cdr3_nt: TGTGCCATCAGTTCTGGCCCCGATGAGCAGTTCTTC; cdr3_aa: CAISSGPDEQFF
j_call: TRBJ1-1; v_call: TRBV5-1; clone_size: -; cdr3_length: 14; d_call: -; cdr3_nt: TGCGCCAGCAGCTTGGAGGGGAGTTTCACTGAAGCTTTCTTT; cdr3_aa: CASSLEGSFTEAFF
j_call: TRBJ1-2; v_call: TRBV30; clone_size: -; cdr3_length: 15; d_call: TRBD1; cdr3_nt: TGTGCCTGGAGCCACAGGGGGCGCCAGGGCTATGGCTACACCTTC; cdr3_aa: CAWSHRGRQGYGYTF
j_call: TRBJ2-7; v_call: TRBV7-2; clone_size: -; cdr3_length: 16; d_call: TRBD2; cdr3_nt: TGTGCCAGCAGCTCAGGACTAGCGGGAGTTTTAGGAGAGCAGTACTTC; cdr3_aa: CASSSGLAGVLGEQYF
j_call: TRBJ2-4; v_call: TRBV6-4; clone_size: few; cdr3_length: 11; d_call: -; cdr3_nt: TGTGCCAGCATGCGTTTAAACATTCAGTACTTC; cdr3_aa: CASMRLNIQYF
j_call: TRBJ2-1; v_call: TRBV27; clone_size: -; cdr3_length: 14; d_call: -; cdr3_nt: TGTGCCAGCAGTTTACTCAGCTCCTACAATGAGCAGTTCTTC; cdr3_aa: CASSLLSSYNEQFF
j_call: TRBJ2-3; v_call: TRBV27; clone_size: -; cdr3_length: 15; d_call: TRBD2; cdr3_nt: TGTGCCAGCAGTTTAACCGGGAGGGCCGGAGATACGCAGTATTTT; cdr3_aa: CASSLTGRAGDTQYF
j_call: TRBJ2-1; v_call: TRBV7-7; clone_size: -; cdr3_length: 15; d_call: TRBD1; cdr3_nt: TGTGCTAGCAGTCCTTCCGGGACAGGGTACGGTGAGCAGTTCTTC; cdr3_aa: CASSPSGTGYGEQFF
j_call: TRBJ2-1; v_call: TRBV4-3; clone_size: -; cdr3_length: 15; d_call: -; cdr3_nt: TGCGCCAGCAGCCAACATCTGGGTTCCTACAATGAGCAGTTCTTC; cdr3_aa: CASSQHLGSYNEQFF
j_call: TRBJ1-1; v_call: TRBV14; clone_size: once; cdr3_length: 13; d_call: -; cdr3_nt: TGTGCCAGCAGCCAAGATTGGAGGGGAAAAGCTTTCTTT; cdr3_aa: CASSQDWRGKAFF
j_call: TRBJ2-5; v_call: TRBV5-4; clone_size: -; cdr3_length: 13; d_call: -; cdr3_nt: TGTGCCAGCAGCTTGGACTACGGGGGGACCCAGTACTTC; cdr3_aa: CASSLDYGGTQYF
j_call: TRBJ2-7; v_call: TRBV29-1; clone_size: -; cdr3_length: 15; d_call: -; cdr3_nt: TGCAGCGCAAGGACCTGGACTTCAACCTCCTACGAGCAGTACTTC; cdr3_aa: CSARTWTSTSYEQYF
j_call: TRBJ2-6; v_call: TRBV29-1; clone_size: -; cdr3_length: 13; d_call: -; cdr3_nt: TGCAGCGTTCAGGGATCTGGGGCCAACGTCCTGACTTTC; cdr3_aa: CSVQGSGANVLTF
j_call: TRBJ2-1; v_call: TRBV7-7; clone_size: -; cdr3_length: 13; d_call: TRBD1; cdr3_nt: TGTGCTAGCAGCAGAGGGGGCGCGGGTGAGCAGTTCTTC; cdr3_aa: CASSRGGAGEQFF
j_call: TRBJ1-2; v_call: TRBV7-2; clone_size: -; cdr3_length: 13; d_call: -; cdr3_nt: TGTGCCAGCAGCCAGGACAGACGGAGTGGCTACACCTTC; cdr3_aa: CASSQDRRSGYTF
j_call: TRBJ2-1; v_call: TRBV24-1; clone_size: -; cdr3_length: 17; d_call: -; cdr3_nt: TGTGCCACCAGTGATTCGATGGGGGGGGGCACCTACAATGAGCAGTTCTTC; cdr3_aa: CATSDSMGGGTYNEQFF
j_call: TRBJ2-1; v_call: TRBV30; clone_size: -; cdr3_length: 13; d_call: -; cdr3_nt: TGTGCCTGGAAGGAGAGCTCCTACAATGAGCAGTTCTTC; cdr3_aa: CAWKESSYNEQFF
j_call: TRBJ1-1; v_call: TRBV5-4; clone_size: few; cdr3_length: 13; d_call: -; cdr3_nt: TGTGCCAGCAGCGGAAGGGGGAACACTGAAGCTTTCTTT; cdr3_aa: CASSGRGNTEAFF
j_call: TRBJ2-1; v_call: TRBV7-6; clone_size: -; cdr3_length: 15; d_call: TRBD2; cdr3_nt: TGTGCCAGCAGCTTAGTGGCTAGCGGGAGCAATGAGCAGTTCTTC; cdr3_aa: CASSLVASGSNEQFF
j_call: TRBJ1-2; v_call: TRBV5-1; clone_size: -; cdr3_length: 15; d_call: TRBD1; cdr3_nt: TGCGCCAGCAGCTTGGTCTCAGGGGGCGTCGGAGGCTACACCTTC; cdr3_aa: CASSLVSGGVGGYTF
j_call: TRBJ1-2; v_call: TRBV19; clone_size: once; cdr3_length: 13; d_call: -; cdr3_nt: TGTGCCAGTAGGACAATCACTAACTATGGCTACACCTTC; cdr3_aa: CASRTITNYGYTF
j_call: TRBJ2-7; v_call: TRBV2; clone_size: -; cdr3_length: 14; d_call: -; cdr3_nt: TGTGCCAGCAGAGGAACCTACGGGTCACACGAGCAGTACTTC; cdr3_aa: CASRGTYGSHEQYF
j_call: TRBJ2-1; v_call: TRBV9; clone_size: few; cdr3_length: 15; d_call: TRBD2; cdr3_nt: TGTGCCAGCAGCTTTAGCGGGAGTCCCCACAATGAGCAGTTCTTC; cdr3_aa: CASSFSGSPHNEQFF
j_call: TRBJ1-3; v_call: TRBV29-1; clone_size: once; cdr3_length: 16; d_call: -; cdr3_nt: TGCAGCGTTTACGACCCCTCTCCGAGCTCTGGAAACACCATATATTTT; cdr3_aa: CSVYDPSPSSGNTIYF
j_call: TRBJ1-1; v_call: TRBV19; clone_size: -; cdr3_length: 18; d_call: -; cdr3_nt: TGTGCCAGTAGTATAAGCGCCCGACTAGGGCTGAAGAACACTGAAGCTTTCTTT; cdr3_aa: CASSISARLGLKNTEAFF
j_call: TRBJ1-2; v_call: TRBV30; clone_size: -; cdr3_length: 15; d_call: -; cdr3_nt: TGTGCCTGGACCGCGGGGGGGGTGCCTAACTATGGCTACACCTTC; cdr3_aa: CAWTAGGVPNYGYTF
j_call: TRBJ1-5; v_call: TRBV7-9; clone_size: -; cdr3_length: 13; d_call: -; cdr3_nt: TGTGCCAGCAGCGGACCCGGAGGTCAGCCCCAGCATTTT; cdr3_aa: CASSGPGGQPQHF
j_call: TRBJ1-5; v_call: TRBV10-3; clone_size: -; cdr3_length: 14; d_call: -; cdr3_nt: TGTGCCATCAGTGAGGGACCGATCAATCAGCCCCAGCATTTT; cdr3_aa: CAISEGPINQPQHF
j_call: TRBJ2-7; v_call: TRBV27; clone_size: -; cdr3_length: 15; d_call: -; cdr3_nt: TGTGCCAGCAGCTTGGAGGGCACTAACTCCTACGAGCAGTACTTC; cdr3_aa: CASSLEGTNSYEQYF
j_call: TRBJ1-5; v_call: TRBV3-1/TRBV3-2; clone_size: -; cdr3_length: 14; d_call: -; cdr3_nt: TGTGCCAGCAGTCGGTCGGGTACCAGACAGCCCCAGCATTTT; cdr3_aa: CASSRSGTRQPQHF
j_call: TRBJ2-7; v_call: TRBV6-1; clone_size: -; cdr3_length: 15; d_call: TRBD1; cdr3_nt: TGTGCCAGCAGTGAAGCGGGGACAGCTGATTACGAGCAGTACTTC; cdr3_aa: CASSEAGTADYEQYF
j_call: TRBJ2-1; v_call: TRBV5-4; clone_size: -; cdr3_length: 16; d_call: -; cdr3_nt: TGTGCCAGCAGCTTCGGCCTAGGAGCCTCCTACAATGAGCAGTTCTTC; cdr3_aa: CASSFGLGASYNEQFF
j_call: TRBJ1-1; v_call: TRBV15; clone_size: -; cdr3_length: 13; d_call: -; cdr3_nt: TGTGCCACCAGCATAGACCCGAACACTGAAGCTTTCTTT; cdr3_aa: CATSIDPNTEAFF
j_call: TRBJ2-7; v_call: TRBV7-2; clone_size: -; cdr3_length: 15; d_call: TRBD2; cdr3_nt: TGTGCCAGCAGCCGTCTAGCGGAAAGCTCCTACGAGCAGTACTTC; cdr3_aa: CASSRLAESSYEQYF